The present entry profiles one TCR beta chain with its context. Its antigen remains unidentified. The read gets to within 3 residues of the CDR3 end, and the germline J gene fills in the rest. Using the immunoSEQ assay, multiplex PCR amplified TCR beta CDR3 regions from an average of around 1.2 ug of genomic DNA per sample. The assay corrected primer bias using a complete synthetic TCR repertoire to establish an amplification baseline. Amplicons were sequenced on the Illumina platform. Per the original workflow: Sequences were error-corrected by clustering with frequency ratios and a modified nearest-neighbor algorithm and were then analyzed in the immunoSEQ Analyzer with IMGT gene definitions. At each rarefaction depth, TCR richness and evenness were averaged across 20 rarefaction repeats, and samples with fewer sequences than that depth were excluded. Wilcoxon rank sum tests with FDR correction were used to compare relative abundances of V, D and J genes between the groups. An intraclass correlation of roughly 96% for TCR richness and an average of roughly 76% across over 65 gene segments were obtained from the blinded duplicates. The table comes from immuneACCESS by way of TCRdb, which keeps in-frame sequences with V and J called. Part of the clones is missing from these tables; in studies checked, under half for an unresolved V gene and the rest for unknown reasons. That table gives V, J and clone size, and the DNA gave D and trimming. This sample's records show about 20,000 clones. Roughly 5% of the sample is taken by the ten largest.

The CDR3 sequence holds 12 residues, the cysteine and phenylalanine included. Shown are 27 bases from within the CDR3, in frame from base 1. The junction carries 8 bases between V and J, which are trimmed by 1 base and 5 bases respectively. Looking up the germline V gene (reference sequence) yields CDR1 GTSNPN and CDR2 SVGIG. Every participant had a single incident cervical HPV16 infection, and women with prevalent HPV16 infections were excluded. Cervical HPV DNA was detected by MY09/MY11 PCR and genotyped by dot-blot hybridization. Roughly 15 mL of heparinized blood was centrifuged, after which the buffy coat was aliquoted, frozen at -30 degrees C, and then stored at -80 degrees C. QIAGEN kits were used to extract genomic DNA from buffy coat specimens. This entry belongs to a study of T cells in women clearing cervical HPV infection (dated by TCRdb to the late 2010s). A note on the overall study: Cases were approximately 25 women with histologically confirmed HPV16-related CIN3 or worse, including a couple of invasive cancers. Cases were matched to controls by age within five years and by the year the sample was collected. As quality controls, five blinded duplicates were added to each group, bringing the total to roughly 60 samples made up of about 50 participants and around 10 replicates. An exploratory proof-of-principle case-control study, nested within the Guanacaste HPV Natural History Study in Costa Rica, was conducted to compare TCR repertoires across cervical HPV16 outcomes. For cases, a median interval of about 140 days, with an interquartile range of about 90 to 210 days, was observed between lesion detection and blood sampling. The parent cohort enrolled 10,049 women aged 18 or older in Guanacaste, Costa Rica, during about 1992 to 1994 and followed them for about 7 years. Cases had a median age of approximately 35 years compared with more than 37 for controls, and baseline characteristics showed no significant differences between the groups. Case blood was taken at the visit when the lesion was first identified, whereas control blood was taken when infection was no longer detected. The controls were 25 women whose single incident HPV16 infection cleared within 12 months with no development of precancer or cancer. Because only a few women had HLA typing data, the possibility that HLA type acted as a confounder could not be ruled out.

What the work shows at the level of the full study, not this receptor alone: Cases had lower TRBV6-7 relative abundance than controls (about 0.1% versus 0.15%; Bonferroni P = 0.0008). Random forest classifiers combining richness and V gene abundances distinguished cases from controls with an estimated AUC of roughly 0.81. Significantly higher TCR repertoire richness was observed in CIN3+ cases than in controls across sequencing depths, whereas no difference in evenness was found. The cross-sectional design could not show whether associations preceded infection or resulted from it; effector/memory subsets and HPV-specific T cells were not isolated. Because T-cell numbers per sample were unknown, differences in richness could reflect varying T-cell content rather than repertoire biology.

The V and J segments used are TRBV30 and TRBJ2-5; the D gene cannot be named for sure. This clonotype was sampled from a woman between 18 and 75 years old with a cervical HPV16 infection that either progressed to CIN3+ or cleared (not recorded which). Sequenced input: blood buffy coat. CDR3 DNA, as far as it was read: TGTGCCTGGAGTGGGGTAGGGGAGACC. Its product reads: CAWSGVGET. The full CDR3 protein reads CAWSGVGETQYF. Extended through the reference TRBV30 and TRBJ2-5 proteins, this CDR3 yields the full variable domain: SQTIHQWPATLVQPVGSPLSLECTVEGTSNPNLYWYRQAAGRGLQLLFYSVGIGQISSEVPQNLSASRPQDRQFILSSKKLLLSDSGFYLCAWSGVGETQYFGPGTRLLVL.